Listed here are 4 T cell receptor beta chains from one sample, sequenced in a study of T cells in Graves' hyperthyroidism and ophthalmopathy. There were TCR beta CDR3 regions amplified from RNA transcripts. In the first-round RT-PCR of the TCR CDR3, the HTBI primer set was used. TCRdb passed the multiplex PCR reads through MiXCR, listing each CDR3 protein once. The data contain 250,000 to 300,000 distinct CDR3 sequences, roughly 15% of them singletons. Material: blood. These receptors were collected from a middle-aged woman with Graves' hyperthyroidism.

This clonotype appeared a few times. The chain uses TRBV7-9 and TRBJ1-2; 7 nucleotides agree with TRBD1. Germline V gene data show CDR1 as SEHNR and CDR2 as FQNEAQ (reference sequence). The CDR3 runs to 13 residues. The junction had 5 bases not matched to a gene; V was cut back by 6 bases and J by 4 bases. The CDR3 coding sequence is TGTGCCAGCAGTTGGGACAGCCTCTATGGCTACACCTTC. Encoded protein: CASSWDSLYGYTF.

This clonotype appeared many times. V is TRBV20-1 and J is TRBJ2-1, with 9 bases that match TRBD2. The CDR3 length is 14 residues. V dropped 3 bases and J dropped 9; count of bases not matched to a gene: 9. The V gene's germline CDR1 is DFQATT and CDR2 SNEGSKA (reference sequence). CDR3 loop: CSASSGRMGSEQFF. DNA for the CDR3: TGCAGTGCTAGTAGCGGGAGAATGGGAAGTGAGCAGTTCTTC.

This chain uses TRBV12-3 or TRBV12-4 with TRBJ1-5; the D gene is possibly TRBD1 (6 bases). The CDR3 has 17 amino acids. Trimming shortened V by 2 bases and J by 5 bases, and 19 bases separated the two germline ends. The CDR3 DNA sequence: TGTGCCAGCAGTTTATCCCGTCCGACAGGTGATCATCAGCCCCAGCATTTT. Its protein is CASSLSRPTGDHQPQHF.

The chain employs TRBV19 and TRBJ1-4; D gene uncertain. Germline assignment: CDR1 LNHDA and CDR2 SQIVND (reference sequence). The germline V and J ends were trimmed by 5 bases and 0 bases, with 10 bases remaining between them. The CDR3 is made up of 15 amino acids. CDR3 region: CASSSGSTTNEKLFF. The CDR3 DNA is TGTGCCAGTAGTTCCGGGAGCACAACTAATGAAAAACTGTTTTTT.